This TCR beta chain was recorded in a study of high-grade serous ovarian cancer treatment subgroups. Study information: Samples averaged roughly 14,000 reads and thousands of unique TCR beta rearrangements.

Study outcomes and limitations: Clonal relatedness tracked neoantigen level, and by trend copy number and mutation load. Spatial context was lost because tumors were sequenced in bulk.

About this clone itself: Antigen specificity is unknown.

Germline V CDR1 and CDR2: KGHSH, LQKENI. This CDR3 region has 16 residues. The V and J ends lost 6 bases and 4 bases, in that order; junction bases with no gene match: 11. The tumor samples were collected prior to definitive surgery or chemotherapy. The data were produced by immunoSEQ multiplex PCR, yet TCRdb's version contains in-frame clones alone and is incomplete. Found here are some 28,000 clones, about 86% of them singletons; the top ten hold 2.1%. V usage is TRBV18 and J usage is TRBJ2-2; 7 bases agree with TRBD1. This clonotype was obtained from a human donor with high-grade serous ovarian cancer. Material for sequencing was tumor tissue. The CDR3 DNA reads TGTGCCAGCTCGGAGGAAGGGGGCGCAAGCACCGGGGAGCTGTTTTTT. It translates to CASSEEGGASTGELFF.